This TCR beta chain stems from a study of molecular identifiers for immune sequencing clone quantification. MiXCR, run by TCRdb on the PCR reads, gives a single entry per CDR3 protein. This table has approximately 550,000 distinct CDR3 sequences, about 25% appearing once. There are a few counts of this clonotype. The germline CDR1 and CDR2 sequences are SNHLY and FYNNEI. V lost 10 bases and J lost 0, with 9 bases in between. The CDR3 contains 13 residues. This TCR was sampled from a human donor in good health. Some libraries in this study had Jurkat cell RNA spiked in. This chain joins TRBV2 and TRBJ2-2; D is uncertain. Specimen: naive CD8+ T cells from blood, with Jurkat cell RNA spiked in. Subset meaning: FACS-sorted CD8+CD4-CCR7+CD45RA+ naive T cells. This CDR3 reads CAIVGPNTGELFF. The CDR3 DNA sequence: TGTGCCATTGTTGGGCCGAACACCGGGGAGCTGTTTTTT.